Listed here are 14 T cell receptor beta chains from one sample, sequenced in a study of T cells after yellow fever vaccination. TCRdb re-called the 5' RACE reads with MiXCR, one entry per CDR3 protein. The table records more than 350,000 distinct CDR3 sequences, roughly 12% of them present only once. The sample was PBMCs, taken on the day of the first yellow fever vaccination. The origin of the receptors is a man aged 18 to 35 who received the YFV17D yellow fever vaccine.

This clonotype was detected ten times or more. The V and J genes are TRBV19 and TRBJ2-1; TRBD1 or TRBD2 may be the D gene (5 bases each). Trimming cost V 5 bases and J 10 bases, with 15 bases left between them. The CDR3 has 13 residues. From germline, CDR1 is LNHDA and CDR2 SQIVND (reference sequence). CDR3 in amino acids: CASSRGVGDEQFF. As DNA, the CDR3 is TGTGCCAGTAGTCGTGGGGTAGGGGACGAGCAGTTCTTC.

This clonotype was picked up a small number of times. V is TRBV7-2 and J is TRBJ1-4; D remains ambiguous. The CDR3 consists of 13 residues. The germline gives CDR1 SGHTA, CDR2 FQGNSA. Deletions cut 5 bases from V and 8 bases from J, with 12 bases between. CDR3 DNA: TGTGCCAGCAGCGCGGCGGGGAGGGAAAAACTGTTTTTT. Translation: CASSAAGREKLFF.

This clonotype appeared a few times. The V call is TRBV15, the J call TRBJ1-1, with D maybe TRBD1 (6 bases). The germline V gene has CDR1 LNHNV and CDR2 YYDKDF (reference sequence). The length of the CDR3 is 14 residues. V lost 4 bases, J lost 0 bases, and 9 bases lay in between. The CDR3 loop is CATSTGQLNTEAFF. DNA of the CDR3: TGTGCCACCAGCACAGGACAGTTGAACACTGAAGCTTTCTTT.

The V call is TRBV20-1, the J call TRBJ2-3; TRBD1 agrees at 7 bases. Germline assignment: CDR1 DFQATT and CDR2 SNEGSKA (reference sequence). The CDR3 totals 16 residues. J lost 1 base, V lost 5 bases, and 12 bases had no gene match. DNA of the CDR3: TGCAGTGCTTCCCCATTCACAGGGGTCGGCACAGATACGCAGTATTTT. Translated: CSASPFTGVGTDTQYF.

This clonotype has more than one count but fewer than ten. The chain employs TRBV6-1 and TRBJ2-7, with TRBD2 identical over 7 bases. The CDR3 consists of 16 residues. Unmatched junction bases numbered 18, after V lost 7 bases and J lost 6 bases. CDR1 is MNHNS, CDR2 SASEGT, per germline. This chain's CDR3 is CASKRSRASGFIEQYF. The CDR3 DNA follows: TGTGCCAGCAAGAGATCTCGGGCTAGCGGTTTTATCGAGCAGTACTTC.

The chain couples TRBV12-3 or TRBV12-4 to TRBJ1-2; D unclear. The V end lost 7 bases, the J end lost 6 bases, and 15 bases lay between the germline ends. The CDR3 is made up of 13 amino acids. DNA of the CDR3: TGTGCCAGCAAACCGCGCCTGTTTGATGGCTACACCTTC. Residues: CASKPRLFDGYTF.

The rearrangement joins TRBV6-5 to TRBJ1-2; D gene unclear. Per the germline V gene, CDR1 is MNHEY and CDR2 is SVGAGI. The CDR3 sequence is 16 residues long. Trimming removed 2 bases at V and 2 bases at J, with 15 bases between. CDR3 sequence (DNA): TGTGCCAGCAGTTACCAGTATCGACGGGAGAACTATGGCTACACCTTC. The encoded protein is CASSYQYRRENYGYTF.

The genes are TRBV29-1 and TRBJ1-1; no firm D call. The CDR3 spans 10 residues. Germline CDR1 SQVTM, CDR2 ANQGSEA. Deletions cut 3 bases from V and 3 bases from J, with 2 bases between. CDR3 in amino acids: CSVEDTEAFF. The CDR3, as DNA: TGCAGCGTTGAGGACACTGAAGCTTTCTTT.

This clonotype was counted only a few times. CDR3 sequence: CASTPGSSTDTQYF. The CDR3 nucleotides read TGTGCCAGCACCCCGGGATCTAGCACAGATACGCAGTATTTT. The chain joins TRBV5-5 to TRBJ2-3, with a possible D match to TRBD2 (5 bases). The CDR3 covers 14 residues. Germline V gene lookup returns CDR1 SGHKS and CDR2 YYEKEE (reference sequence). Trimming shortened V by 6 bases and J by 0 bases, and 11 bases separated the two germline ends.

This clonotype showed up many times. The rearrangement links TRBV5-1 to TRBJ1-5; weak D call: TRBD1 (5 bases). CDR3 length equals 12 residues. V lost 0 bases and J 7 bases, leaving 5 bases between the germline ends. Per germline, CDR1 SGHRS and CDR2 YFSETQ. CDR3 in DNA: TGCGCCAGCAGCTTGGAGGGGCAGCCCCAGCATTTT. The encoded protein is CASSLEGQPQHF.

V gene TRBV11-2 combines with J gene TRBJ2-3; no definite D call. Germline V gene lookup returns CDR1 SGHAT and CDR2 FQNNGV. The CDR3 is 16 residues long. Trimming stripped 0 bases from V and 6 bases from J, with 16 bases between. CDR3 coding DNA: TGTGCCAGCAGCTTAGAATTGCGGCGAAACCCCGATACGCAGTATTTT. Translated, it gives CASSLELRRNPDTQYF. The full variable domain, with the rest looked up from reference TRBV11-2 and TRBJ2-3, is EAGVAQSPRYKIIEKRQSVAFWCNPISGHATLYWYQQILGQGPKLLIQFQNNGVVDDSQLPKDRFSAERLKGVDSTLKIQPAKLEDSAVYLCASSLELRRNPDTQYFGPGTRLTVL.

This clonotype was counted at least ten times. Here the CDR3 DNA reads TGTGCCAGCAGCCCATCCCGGTGGAACACTGAAGCTTTCTTT. The encoded protein is CASSPSRWNTEAFF. This sequence joins TRBV7-2 and TRBJ1-1; D gene uncertain. The CDR3 has 14 amino acids. The germline V gene encodes CDR1 SGHTA and CDR2 FQGNSA. V was cut by 5 bases and J by 1 base, with 11 bases left in between.

This rearrangement joins TRBV5-1 to TRBJ2-4, with 9 bases aligning to TRBD2. Germline assignment: CDR1 SGHRS and CDR2 YFSETQ. J lost 2 bases, V lost 2 bases, and 14 bases had no gene match. The CDR3 sequence is 19 residues long. The CDR3 DNA sequence: TGCGCCAGCAGCTTCGCCGGGACTAGCTGGGGAGGGACCAAAAACATTCAGTACTTC. Amino acids: CASSFAGTSWGGTKNIQYF.

This chain joins TRBV18 and TRBJ1-1, with a weak D call TRBD1 (6 bases). CDR1 and CDR2 (germline): KGHSH, LQKENI. The CDR3 runs to 15 residues. V lost 3 bases, J lost 1 base, and 12 bases lay in between. This chain's CDR3 is CASSPVGGANTEAFF. In nucleotides, the CDR3 is TGTGCCAGCTCACCTGTGGGGGGCGCGAACACTGAAGCTTTCTTT.